This TCR beta chain emerged from a study of cytomegalovirus exposure and HLA in healthy donors. Study-wide background: About 84% of around 390 genotyped donors fell in the Caucasian-associated ancestry cluster.

CDR1 is SNHLY and CDR2 is FYNNEI in the germline V gene. The CDR3 runs 16 residues. As for this clone: Its antigen is not identified. Compared with germline, one end of the junction differs, possibly owing to a read error.

The PCR employed 60 Vbeta primers together with 13 Jbeta primers. Profiled with immunoSEQ multiplex PCR; TCRdb holds only in-frame clones, not every one. In the table there are 150,000 to 200,000 clones, more than 60% of which are singletons. Everyone who donated was a healthy bone marrow donor. Study-wide results and limits: HLA alleles were associated with around 17,000 TCR beta sequences in a later analysis at 0.05 false discovery rate. Links to common viral pathogens appeared, in a later analysis, for several of the most significant clusters.

The sequencing sample was made of PBMCs. The chain couples TRBV2 to TRBJ1-6; D is unclear. The clonotype comes from a man aged 35 to 55 in good health and CMV-seronegative. The CDR3: CASRQTTSSYNSLLHF. CDR3 nucleotide sequence: TGTGCCAGCAGACAAACTACGAGCTCCTATAATTCACTCCTCCACTTT. The complete variable domain, with remaining parts taken from reference TRBV2 and TRBJ1-6, reads EPEVTQTPSHQVTQMGQEVILRCVPISNHLYFYWYRQILGQKVEFLVSFYNNEISEKSEIFDDQFSVERPDGSNFTLKIRSTKLEDSAMYFCASRQTTSSYNSLLHFGNGTRLTVT.